This T cell receptor (beta chain) was found in a study of OX40 agonist ivuxolimab in advanced cancers. TCRdb's copy holds only in-frame clones and misses some; the assay was immunoSEQ multiplex PCR. The sample holds around 45,000 clones, approximately 71% seen once. Germline CDR1 and CDR2: KGHSH and LQKENI. The junction had 9 bases not matched to a gene; V was cut back by 4 bases and J by 3 bases. CDR3 length equals 15 residues. The chain combines TRBV18 with TRBJ2-7; 7 bases agree with TRBD2. This TCR was sampled from an adult with an advanced solid tumor such as melanoma, head and neck, liver or kidney cancer. Specimen: CD4+ or CD8+ T cells sorted from blood, collected in a trial of the OX40 agonist ivuxolimab. Here the CDR3 reads CASSLSTSFNYEQYF. Written as DNA, the CDR3 is TGTGCCAGCTCACTGTCGACTAGCTTTAACTACGAGCAGTACTTC.